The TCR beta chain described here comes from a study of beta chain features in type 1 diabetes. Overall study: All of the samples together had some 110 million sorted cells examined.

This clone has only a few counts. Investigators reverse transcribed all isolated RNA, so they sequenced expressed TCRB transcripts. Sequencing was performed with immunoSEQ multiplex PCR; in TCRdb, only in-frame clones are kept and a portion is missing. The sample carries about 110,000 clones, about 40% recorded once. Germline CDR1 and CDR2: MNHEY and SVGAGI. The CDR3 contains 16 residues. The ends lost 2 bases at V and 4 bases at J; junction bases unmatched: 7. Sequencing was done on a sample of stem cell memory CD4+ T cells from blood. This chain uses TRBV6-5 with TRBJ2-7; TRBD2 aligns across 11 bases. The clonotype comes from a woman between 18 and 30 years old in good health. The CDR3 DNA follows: TGTGCCAGCAGTTACCTTACTAGCGGGAGCTTTTACGAGCAGTACTTC. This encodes CASSYLTSGSFYEQYF.